Listed below are T cell receptor beta chains from one sample, sequenced in a study of response to subunit inactivated influenza vaccine. TCRdb ran MiXCR on the RT-PCR reads and lists one entry per CDR3 protein. The sample shows hundreds of thousands of distinct CDR3 sequences, 15% to 19% of them seen only once. The source was PBMCs from blood, collected about 12 days after vaccination. The receptors stem from a man aged 45-65 years who received an inactivated influenza vaccine. The CDR3 runs from the conserved cysteine through the conserved F or W. The order of the fields is V gene, clone size, D gene, J gene, CDR3 DNA, CDR3 protein. The D gene is left open where the match is weak. Not all rows give a size; the values are once, few, many and, for expanded clones, a class.

TRBV4-3,few,NA,TRBJ2-5,TGCGCCAGCAGCCAGAACCGGGACACCGGGACCCAGTACTTC,CASSQNRDTGTQYF
TRBV10-3,few,NA,TRBJ1-2,TGTGCCATCAGTGTAAATTTTCTCGATGGCTACACCTTC,CAISVNFLDGYTF
TRBV20-1,few,TRBD1,TRBJ1-5,TGCAGTGCCCACGGGACAGGCAATCAGCCCCAGCATTTT,CSAHGTGNQPQHF
TRBV10-3,NA,TRBD1,TRBJ2-6,TGTGCCATCAGTGAGTCCTTAGGGGGCCATGGGGCCAACGTCCTGACTTTC,CAISESLGGHGANVLTF
TRBV12-3/TRBV12-4,many,TRBD1,TRBJ1-1,TGTGCCAGCAGCCGGGACAGGATTTCTGAAGCTTTCTTT,CASSRDRISEAFF
TRBV12-3/TRBV12-4,NA,NA,TRBJ2-2,TGTGCCAGCACCAAAGGCGGGGGGGAGCTGTTTTTT,CASTKGGGELFF
TRBV18,NA,TRBD2,TRBJ2-1,TGTGCCAGCTCACCCATACTAGCGGGAGTCAATGAGCAGTTCTTC,CASSPILAGVNEQFF
TRBV12-3/TRBV12-4,many,NA,TRBJ1-1,TGTGCCAGCAGTTTCGGAACAGGGAGGGGCACTGAAGCTTTCTTT,CASSFGTGRGTEAFF
TRBV12-3/TRBV12-4,NA,NA,TRBJ2-7,TGTGCCAGCAGCCCCTCCGGGGTTCCCTACGAGCAGTACTTC,CASSPSGVPYEQYF
TRBV7-2,many,TRBD2,TRBJ2-3,TGTGCCAGCAGCCGGGGGACTAGCGGGAGCACAGATACGCAGTATTTT,CASSRGTSGSTDTQYF
TRBV29-1,few,TRBD1,TRBJ2-7,TGCAGCGTTGATCTGACAGGGAGCCGCGAGCAGTACTTC,CSVDLTGSREQYF
TRBV6-5,NA,NA,TRBJ1-5,TGTGCCAGCAGTTACTCGAGGGGGGGCAATCAGCCCCAGCATTTT,CASSYSRGGNQPQHF
TRBV7-9,few,TRBD1,TRBJ1-4,TGTGCCAGCAGCGGCCCCCCGGGACAGGGGAATGAAAAACTGTTTTTT,CASSGPPGQGNEKLFF
TRBV20-1,few,TRBD1,TRBJ1-6,TGCAGTGCTAGAGATCGGGACAGTAATTCACCCCTCCACTTT,CSARDRDSNSPLHF
TRBV21-1,NA,NA,TRBJ2-3,TGTGCCAGCAGCAAACGACTAGCGGGGGCAGGCACAGATACGCAGTATTTT,CASSKRLAGAGTDTQYF
TRBV6-2/TRBV6-3,many,TRBD2,TRBJ2-7,TGTGCCAGCAGTCGTAGCGGGACCTCCTACGAGCAGTACTTC,CASSRSGTSYEQYF
TRBV30,few,NA,TRBJ2-6,TGTGCCTGGAGTGTAGTCTCTGGGGCCAACGTCCTGACTTTC,CAWSVVSGANVLTF
TRBV6-2/TRBV6-3,NA,NA,TRBJ2-7,TGTGCCAGCAGTTCAAGTACAGGCACTCTCTACGAGCAGTACTTC,CASSSSTGTLYEQYF
TRBV12-3/TRBV12-4,NA,NA,TRBJ2-7,TGTACCAGCAGCCTCGGGTTCTACGAGCAGTACTTC,CTSSLGFYEQYF
TRBV3-1,few,NA,TRBJ2-7,TGTGCCAGCAGCCAAGGGATGGGCTACGAGCAGTACTTC,CASSQGMGYEQYF
TRBV6-6,few,NA,TRBJ2-1,TGTGCCAGCAGCATTCCCCACGGGCGTGAGCAGTTCTTC,CASSIPHGREQFF
TRBV9,NA,TRBD2,TRBJ2-1,TGTGCCAGCAGCCCGGGGACTAATGTCGCCTACAATGAGCAGTTCTTC,CASSPGTNVAYNEQFF